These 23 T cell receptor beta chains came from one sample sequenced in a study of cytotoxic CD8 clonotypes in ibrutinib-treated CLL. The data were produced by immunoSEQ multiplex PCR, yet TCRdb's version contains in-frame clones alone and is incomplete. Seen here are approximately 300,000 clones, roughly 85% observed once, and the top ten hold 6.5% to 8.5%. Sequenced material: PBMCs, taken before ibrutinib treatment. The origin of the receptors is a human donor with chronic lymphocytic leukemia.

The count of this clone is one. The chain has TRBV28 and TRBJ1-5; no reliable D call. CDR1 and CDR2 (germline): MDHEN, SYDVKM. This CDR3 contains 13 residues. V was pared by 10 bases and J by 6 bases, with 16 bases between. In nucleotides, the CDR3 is TGTGCCATCCTAGGGCAGCGAGGTCAGCCCCAGCATTTT. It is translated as CAILGQRGQPQHF.

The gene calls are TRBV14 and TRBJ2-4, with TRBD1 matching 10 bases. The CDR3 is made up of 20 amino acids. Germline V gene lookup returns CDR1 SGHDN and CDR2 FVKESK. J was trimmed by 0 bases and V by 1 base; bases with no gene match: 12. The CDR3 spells CASSQGTGQGGILAKNIQYF. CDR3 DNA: TGTGCCAGCAGCCAAGGAACCGGACAGGGGGGCATACTAGCCAAAAACATTCAGTACTTC.

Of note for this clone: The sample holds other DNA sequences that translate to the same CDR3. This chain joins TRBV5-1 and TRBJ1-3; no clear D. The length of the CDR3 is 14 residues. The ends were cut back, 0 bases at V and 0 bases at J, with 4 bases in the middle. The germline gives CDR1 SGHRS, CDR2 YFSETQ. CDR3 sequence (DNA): TGCGCCAGCAGCTTGGTAGGCTCTGGAAACACCATATATTTT. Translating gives CASSLVGSGNTIYF. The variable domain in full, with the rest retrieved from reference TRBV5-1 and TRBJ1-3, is KAGVTQTPRYLIKTRGQQVTLSCSPISGHRSVSWYQQTPGQGLQFLFEYFSETQRNKGNFPGRFSGRQFSNSRSEMNVSTLELGDSALYLCASSLVGSGNTIYFGEGSWLTVV.

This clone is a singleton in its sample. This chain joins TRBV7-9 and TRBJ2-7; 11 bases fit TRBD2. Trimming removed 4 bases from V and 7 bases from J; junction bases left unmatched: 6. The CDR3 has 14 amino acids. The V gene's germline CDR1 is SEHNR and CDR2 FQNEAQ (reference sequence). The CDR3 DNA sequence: TGTGCCAGCAGCTCCGTAGCGGGAGGGCGAGAGCAGTACTTC. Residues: CASSSVAGGREQYF.

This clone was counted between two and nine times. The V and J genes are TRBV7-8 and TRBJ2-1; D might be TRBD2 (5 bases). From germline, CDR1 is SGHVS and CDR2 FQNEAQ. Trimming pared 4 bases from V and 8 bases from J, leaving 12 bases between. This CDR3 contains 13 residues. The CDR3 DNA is TGTGCCAGCAGCTACCCTAGGCGGGATGAGCAGTTCTTC. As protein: CASSYPRRDEQFF.

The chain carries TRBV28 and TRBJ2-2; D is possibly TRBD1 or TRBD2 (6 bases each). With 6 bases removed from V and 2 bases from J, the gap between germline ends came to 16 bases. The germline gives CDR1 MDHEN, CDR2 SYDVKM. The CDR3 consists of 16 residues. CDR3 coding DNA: TGTGCCAGCAGAAACCCGGGGGCAACTAACACCGGGGAGCTGTTTTTT. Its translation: CASRNPGATNTGELFF. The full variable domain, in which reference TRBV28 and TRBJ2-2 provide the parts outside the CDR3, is DVKVTQSSRYLVKRTGEKVFLECVQDMDHENMFWYRQDPGLGLRLIYFSYDVKMKEKGDIPEGYSVSREKKERFSLILESASTNQTSMYLCASRNPGATNTGELFFGEGSRLTVL.

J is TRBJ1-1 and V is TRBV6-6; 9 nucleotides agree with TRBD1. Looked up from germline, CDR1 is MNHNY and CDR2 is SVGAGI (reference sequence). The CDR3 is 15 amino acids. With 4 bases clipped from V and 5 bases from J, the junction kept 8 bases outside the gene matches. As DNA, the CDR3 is TGTGCCAGCAGTTTCTATCGGACAGGGGAGACTGAAGCTTTCTTT. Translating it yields CASSFYRTGETEAFF.

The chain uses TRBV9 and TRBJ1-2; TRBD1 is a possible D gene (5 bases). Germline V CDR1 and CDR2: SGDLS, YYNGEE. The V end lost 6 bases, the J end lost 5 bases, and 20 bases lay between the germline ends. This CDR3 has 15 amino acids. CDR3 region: CASTDGGDRDYGYTF. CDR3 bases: TGTGCCAGCACGGACGGGGGTGACCGAGATTATGGCTACACCTTC. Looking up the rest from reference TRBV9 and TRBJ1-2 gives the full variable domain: DSGVTQTPKHLITATGQRVTLRCSPRSGDLSVYWYQQSLDQGLQFLIQYYNGEERAKGNILERFSAQQFPDLHSELNLSSLELGDSALYFCASTDGGDRDYGYTFGSGTRLTVV.

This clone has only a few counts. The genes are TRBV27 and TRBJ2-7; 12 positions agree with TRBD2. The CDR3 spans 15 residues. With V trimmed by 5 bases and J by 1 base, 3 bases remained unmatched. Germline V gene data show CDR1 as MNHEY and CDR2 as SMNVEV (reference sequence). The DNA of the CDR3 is TGTGCCAGCAGTCCGACTAGCGGGAGATCCTACGAGCAGTACTTC. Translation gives CASSPTSGRSYEQYF.

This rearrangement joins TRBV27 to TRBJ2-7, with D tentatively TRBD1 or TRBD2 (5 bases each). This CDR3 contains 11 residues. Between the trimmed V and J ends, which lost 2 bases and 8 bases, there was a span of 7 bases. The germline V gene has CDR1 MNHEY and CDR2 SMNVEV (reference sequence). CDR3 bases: TGTGCCAGCAGTTTAGGGACGAAGCAGTACTTC. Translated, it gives CASSLGTKQYF.

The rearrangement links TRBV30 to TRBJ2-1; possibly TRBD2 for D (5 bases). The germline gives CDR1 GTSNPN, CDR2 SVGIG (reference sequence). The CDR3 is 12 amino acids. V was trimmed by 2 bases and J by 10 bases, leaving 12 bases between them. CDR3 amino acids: CAWSRLADEQFF. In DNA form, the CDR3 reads TGTGCCTGGAGTCGGCTAGCTGACGAGCAGTTCTTC.

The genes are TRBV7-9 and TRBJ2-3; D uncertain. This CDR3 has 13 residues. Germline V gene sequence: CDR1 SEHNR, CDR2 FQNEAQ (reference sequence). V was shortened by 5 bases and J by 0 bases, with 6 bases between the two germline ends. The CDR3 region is CASSRDSTDTQYF. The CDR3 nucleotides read TGTGCCAGCAGCAGAGACAGCACAGATACGCAGTATTTT.

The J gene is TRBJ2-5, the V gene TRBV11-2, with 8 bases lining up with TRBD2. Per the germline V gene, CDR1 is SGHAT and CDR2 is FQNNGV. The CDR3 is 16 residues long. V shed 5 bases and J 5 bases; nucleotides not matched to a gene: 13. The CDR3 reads CASSNSFSGAQETQYF. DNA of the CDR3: TGTGCCAGCAGCAACAGCTTTAGCGGGGCACAGGAGACCCAGTACTTC.

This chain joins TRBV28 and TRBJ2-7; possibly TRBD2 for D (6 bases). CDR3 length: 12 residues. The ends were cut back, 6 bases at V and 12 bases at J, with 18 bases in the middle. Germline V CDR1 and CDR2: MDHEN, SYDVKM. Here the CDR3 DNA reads TGTGCCAGCAGCGCAACTAGCTCGGATTGGTACTTC. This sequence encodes CASSATSSDWYF.

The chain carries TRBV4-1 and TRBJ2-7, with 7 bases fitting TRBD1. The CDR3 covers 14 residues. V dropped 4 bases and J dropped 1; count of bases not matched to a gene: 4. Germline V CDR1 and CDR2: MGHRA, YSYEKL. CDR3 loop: CASSPGDRSYEQYF. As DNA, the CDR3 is TGCGCCAGCAGCCCTGGGGACAGATCCTACGAGCAGTACTTC.

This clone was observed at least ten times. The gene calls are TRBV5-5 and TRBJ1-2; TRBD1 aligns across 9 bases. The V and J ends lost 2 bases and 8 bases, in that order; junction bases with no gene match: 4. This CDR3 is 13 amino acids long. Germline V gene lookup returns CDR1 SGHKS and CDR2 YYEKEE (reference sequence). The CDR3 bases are TGTGCCAGCAGCTTAGGGACAGGGCGCGGCTACACCTTC. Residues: CASSLGTGRGYTF.

CDR3 sequence reads: CASSLQGLDSDTQYF. The CDR3 nucleotides read TGCGCCAGCAGCCTACAGGGTTTAGATTCAGATACGCAGTATTTT. This chain uses TRBV4-3 with TRBJ2-3, with a tentative D call TRBD1 (6 bases). The CDR3 spans 15 residues. Germline loops: CDR1 LGHNA, CDR2 YSLEER. Trimming shortened V by 4 bases and J by 4 bases, and 15 bases separated the two germline ends.

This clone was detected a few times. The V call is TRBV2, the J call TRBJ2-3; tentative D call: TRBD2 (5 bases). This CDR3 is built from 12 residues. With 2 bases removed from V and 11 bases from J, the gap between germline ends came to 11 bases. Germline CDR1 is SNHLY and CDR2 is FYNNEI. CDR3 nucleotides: TGTGCCAGCAGTGAAAGTGGGAGCGAGCAGTATTTT. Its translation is CASSESGSEQYF.

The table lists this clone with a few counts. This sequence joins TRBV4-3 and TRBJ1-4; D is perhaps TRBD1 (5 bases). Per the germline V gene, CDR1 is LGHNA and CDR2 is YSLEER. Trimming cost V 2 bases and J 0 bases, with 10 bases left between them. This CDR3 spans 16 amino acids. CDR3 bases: TGCGCCAGCAGCCAACTGTGGACAACAACTAATGAAAAACTGTTTTTT. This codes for CASSQLWTTTNEKLFF.

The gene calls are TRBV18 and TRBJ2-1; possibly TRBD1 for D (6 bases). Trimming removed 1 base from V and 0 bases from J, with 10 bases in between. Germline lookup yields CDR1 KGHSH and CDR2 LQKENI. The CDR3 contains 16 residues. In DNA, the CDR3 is TGTGCCAGCTCACCACGGTCGGGACACTCCTACAATGAGCAGTTCTTC. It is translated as CASSPRSGHSYNEQFF. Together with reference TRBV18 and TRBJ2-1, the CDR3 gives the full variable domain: NAGVMQNPRHLVRRRGQEARLRCSPMKGHSHVYWYRQLPEEGLKFMVYLQKENIIDESGMPKERFSAEFPKEGPSILRIQQVVRGDSAAYFCASSPRSGHSYNEQFFGPGTRLTVL.

In DNA, the CDR3 is TGTGCCAGCAGTGAAGATCCAGGGGTCCTACTCGATGAGCAGTTCTTC. Its translation is CASSEDPGVLLDEQFF. The J gene is TRBJ2-1, the V gene TRBV2; perhaps TRBD1 as D (6 bases). The CDR3 runs to 16 residues. CDR1 SNHLY and CDR2 FYNNEI come from the germline V gene. The V gene lost 1 base and the J gene lost 8 bases, with 18 bases spanning the gap.

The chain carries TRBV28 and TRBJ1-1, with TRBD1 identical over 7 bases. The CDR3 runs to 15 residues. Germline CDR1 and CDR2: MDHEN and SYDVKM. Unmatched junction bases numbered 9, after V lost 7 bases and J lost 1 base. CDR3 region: CASKIRSGGNTEAFF. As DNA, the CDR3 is TGTGCCAGCAAGATTCGGTCAGGGGGGAACACTGAAGCTTTCTTT.

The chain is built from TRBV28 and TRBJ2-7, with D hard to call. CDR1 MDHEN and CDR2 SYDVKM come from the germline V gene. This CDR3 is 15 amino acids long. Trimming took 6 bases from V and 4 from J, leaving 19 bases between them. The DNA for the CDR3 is TGTGCCAGCAGGTCCTTCAGCTCGACGGCTTACGAGCAGTACTTC. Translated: CASRSFSSTAYEQYF. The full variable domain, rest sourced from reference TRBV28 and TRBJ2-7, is DVKVTQSSRYLVKRTGEKVFLECVQDMDHENMFWYRQDPGLGLRLIYFSYDVKMKEKGDIPEGYSVSREKKERFSLILESASTNQTSMYLCASRSFSSTAYEQYFGPGTRLTVT.